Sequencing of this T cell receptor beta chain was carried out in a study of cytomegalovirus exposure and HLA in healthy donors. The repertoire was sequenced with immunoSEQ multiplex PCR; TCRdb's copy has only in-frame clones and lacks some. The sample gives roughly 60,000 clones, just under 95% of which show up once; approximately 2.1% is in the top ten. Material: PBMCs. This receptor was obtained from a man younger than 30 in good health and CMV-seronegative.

The CDR3 is CASSQTPTGWYGYTF. In nucleotides, the CDR3 is TGTGCCAGCAGCCAAACCCCGACAGGGTGGTATGGCTACACCTTC. This chain links TRBV4-2 with TRBJ1-2; 7 bases map to TRBD1. Germline loops: CDR1 LGHNA, CDR2 YNFKEQ. V gave up 2 bases and J gave up 5 bases; unmatched junction bases: 8. This CDR3 is built from 15 residues.